The clone carrying this T cell receptor beta chain was seen more than once but under ten times. The protocol was immunoSEQ multiplex PCR, while the TCRdb copy is restricted to in-frame clones and leaves out a portion. The data show about 23,000 clones, around 75% seen once. The sample is drawn from a study of tumor-infiltrating lymphocytes in localized non-small cell lung cancer. Trimming pared 2 bases from V and 3 bases from J, leaving 8 bases between. CDR1 and CDR2 (germline): SGHDT, YYEEEE. This CDR3 is 13 amino acids long. Input material: lung tumor tissue. This chain connects TRBV5-6 to TRBJ2-5; tentatively, D is TRBD1 or TRBD2 (5 bases each). This sequence was found in a human donor with non-small cell lung cancer. The CDR3 is CASSFQGEETQYF. The CDR3 DNA follows: TGTGCCAGCAGCTTTCAGGGAGAAGAGACCCAGTACTTC.